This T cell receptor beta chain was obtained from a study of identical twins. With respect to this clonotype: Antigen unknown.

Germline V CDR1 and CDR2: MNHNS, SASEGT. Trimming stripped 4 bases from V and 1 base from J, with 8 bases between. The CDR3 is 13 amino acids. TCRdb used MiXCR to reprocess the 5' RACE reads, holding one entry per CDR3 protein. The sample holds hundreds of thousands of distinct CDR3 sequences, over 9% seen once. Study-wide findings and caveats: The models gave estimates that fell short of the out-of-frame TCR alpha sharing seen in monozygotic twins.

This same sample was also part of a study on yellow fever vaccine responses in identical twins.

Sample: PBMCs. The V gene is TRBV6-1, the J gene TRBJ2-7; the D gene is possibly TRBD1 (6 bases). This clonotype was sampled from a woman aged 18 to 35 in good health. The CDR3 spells CASSAQGSYEQYV. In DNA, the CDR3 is TGTGCCAGCAGTGCACAGGGTTCCTACGAGCAGTACGTC.